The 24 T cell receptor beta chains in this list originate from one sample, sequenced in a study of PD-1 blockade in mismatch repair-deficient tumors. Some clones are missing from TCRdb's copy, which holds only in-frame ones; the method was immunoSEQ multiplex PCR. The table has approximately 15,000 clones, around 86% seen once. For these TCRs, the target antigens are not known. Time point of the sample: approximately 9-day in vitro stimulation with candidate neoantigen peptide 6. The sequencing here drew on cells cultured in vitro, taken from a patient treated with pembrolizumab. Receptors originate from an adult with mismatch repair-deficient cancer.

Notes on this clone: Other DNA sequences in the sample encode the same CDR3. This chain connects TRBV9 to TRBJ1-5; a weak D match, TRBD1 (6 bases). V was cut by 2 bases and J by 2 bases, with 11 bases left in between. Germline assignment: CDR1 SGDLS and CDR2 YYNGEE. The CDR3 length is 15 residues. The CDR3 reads CASSVEGDGNQPQHF. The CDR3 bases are TGTGCCAGCAGCGTGGAGGGGGACGGCAATCAGCCCCAGCATTTT.

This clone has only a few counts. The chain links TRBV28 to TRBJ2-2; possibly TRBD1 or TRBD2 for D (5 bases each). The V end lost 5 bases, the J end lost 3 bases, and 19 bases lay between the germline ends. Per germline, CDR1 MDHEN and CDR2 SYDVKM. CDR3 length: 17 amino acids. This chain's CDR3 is CASSQGTRSAYTGELFF. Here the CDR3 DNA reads TGTGCCAGCAGTCAAGGGACGCGCTCCGCTTACACCGGGGAGCTGTTTTTT.

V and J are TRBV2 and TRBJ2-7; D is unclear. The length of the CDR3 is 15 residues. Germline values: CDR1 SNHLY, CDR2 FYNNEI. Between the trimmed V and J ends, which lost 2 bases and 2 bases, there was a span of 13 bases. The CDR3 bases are TGTGCCAGCAGTGAAAGTCGGGCGTCGACCTACGAGCAGTACTTC. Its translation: CASSESRASTYEQYF. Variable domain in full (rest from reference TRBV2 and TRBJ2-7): EPEVTQTPSHQVTQMGQEVILRCVPISNHLYFYWYRQILGQKVEFLVSFYNNEISEKSEIFDDQFSVERPDGSNFTLKIRSTKLEDSAMYFCASSESRASTYEQYFGPGTRLTVT.

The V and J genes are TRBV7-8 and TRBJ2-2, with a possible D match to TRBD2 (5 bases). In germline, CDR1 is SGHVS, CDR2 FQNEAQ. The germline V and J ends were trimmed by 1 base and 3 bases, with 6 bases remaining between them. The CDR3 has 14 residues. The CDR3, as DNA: TGTGCCAGCAGCTTAGAACTAGACACCGGGGAGCTGTTTTTT. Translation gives CASSLELDTGELFF.

The CDR3 here is CASSPRADTGELFF. CDR3 coding DNA: TGTGCCAGCAGTCCGAGGGCAGACACCGGGGAGCTGTTTTTT. The J gene is TRBJ2-2, the V gene TRBV27; TRBD2 might be the D (5 bases). Between the trimmed V and J ends, which lost 5 bases and 3 bases, there was a span of 10 bases. Per the germline V gene, CDR1 is MNHEY and CDR2 is SMNVEV (reference sequence). This CDR3 spans 14 amino acids.

CDR3 sequence: CASIPPERGYEQYF. CDR3 DNA sequence: TGTGCCAGCATCCCGCCCGAGAGGGGCTACGAGCAGTACTTC. The rearrangement uses TRBV6-4 and TRBJ2-7; the D gene could be TRBD1 or TRBD2 (5 bases each). Trimming took off 7 bases at V and 3 bases at J, with 16 bases between the two ends. Germline V CDR1 and CDR2: MRHNA, SNTAGT. The CDR3 length is 14 residues.

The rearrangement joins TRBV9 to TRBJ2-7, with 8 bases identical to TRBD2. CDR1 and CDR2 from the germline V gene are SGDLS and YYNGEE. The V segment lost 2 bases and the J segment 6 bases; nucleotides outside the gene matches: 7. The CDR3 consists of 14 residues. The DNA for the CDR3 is TGTGCCAGCAGCGTCTCGGGAGGGCCGGGCGAGCAGTACTTC. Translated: CASSVSGGPGEQYF.

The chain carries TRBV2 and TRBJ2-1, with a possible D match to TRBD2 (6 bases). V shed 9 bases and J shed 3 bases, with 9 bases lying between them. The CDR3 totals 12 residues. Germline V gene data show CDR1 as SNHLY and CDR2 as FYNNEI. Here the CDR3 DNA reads TGTGCCAGTCTCGGGAGCTACAATGAGCAGTTCTTC. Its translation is CASLGSYNEQFF.

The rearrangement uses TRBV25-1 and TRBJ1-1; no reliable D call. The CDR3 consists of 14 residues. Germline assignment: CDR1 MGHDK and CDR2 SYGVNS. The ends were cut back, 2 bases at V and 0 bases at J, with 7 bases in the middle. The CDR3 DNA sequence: TGTGCCAGCAGTGAAAAGCGGATGAACACTGAAGCTTTCTTT. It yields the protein CASSEKRMNTEAFF. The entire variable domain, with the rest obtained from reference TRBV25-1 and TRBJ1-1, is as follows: EADIYQTPRYLVIGTGKKITLECSQTMGHDKMYWYQQDPGMELHLIHYSYGVNSTEKGDLSSESTVSRIRTEHFPLTLESARPSHTSQYLCASSEKRMNTEAFFGQGTRLTVV.

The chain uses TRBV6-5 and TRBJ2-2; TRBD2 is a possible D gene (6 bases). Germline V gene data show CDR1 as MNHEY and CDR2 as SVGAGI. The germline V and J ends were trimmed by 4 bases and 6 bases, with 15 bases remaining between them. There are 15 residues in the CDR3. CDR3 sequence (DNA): TGTGCCAGCAGTTCCGGGACTGGGGACGCCGGGGAGCTGTTTTTT. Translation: CASSSGTGDAGELFF.

The CDR3 region has the DNA TGTGCCAGCAGCTTCTCTACTAGCGGGAGACTGAATGAGCAGTTCTTC. Its protein is CASSFSTSGRLNEQFF. The J gene is TRBJ2-1, the V gene TRBV7-3; 11 nucleotides match TRBD2. The CDR3 consists of 16 residues. J was trimmed by 7 bases and V by 3 bases; bases with no gene match: 8. Germline V gene sequence: CDR1 SGHTA, CDR2 FQGTGA.

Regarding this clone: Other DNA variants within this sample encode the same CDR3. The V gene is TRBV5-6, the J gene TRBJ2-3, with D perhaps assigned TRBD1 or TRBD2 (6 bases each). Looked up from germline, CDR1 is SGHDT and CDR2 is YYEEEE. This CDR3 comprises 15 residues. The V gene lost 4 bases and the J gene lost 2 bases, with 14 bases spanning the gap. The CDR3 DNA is TGTGCCAGCAGCCTGAAAGGGGGGTACACAGATACGCAGTATTTT. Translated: CASSLKGGYTDTQYF.

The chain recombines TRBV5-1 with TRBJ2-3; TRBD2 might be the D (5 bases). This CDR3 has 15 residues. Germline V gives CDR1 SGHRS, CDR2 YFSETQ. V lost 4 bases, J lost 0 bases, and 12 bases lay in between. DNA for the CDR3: TGCGCCAGCAGCCCGCTGACTACCAGCACAGATACGCAGTATTTT. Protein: CASSPLTTSTDTQYF.

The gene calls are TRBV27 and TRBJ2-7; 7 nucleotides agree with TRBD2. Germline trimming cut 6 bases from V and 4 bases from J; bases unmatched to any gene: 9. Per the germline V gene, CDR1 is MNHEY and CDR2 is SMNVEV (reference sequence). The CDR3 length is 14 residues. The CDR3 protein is CASRVRLAPYEQYF. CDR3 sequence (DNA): TGTGCCAGCAGGGTACGACTAGCCCCGTACGAGCAGTACTTC.

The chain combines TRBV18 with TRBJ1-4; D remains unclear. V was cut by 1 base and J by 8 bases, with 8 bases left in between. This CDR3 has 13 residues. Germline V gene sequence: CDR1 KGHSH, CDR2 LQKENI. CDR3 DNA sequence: TGTGCCAGCTCACCACGGAGGGAGGAAAAACTGTTTTTT. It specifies CASSPRREEKLFF. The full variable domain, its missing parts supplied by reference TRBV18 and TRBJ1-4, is NAGVMQNPRHLVRRRGQEARLRCSPMKGHSHVYWYRQLPEEGLKFMVYLQKENIIDESGMPKERFSAEFPKEGPSILRIQQVVRGDSAAYFCASSPRREEKLFFGSGTQLSVL.

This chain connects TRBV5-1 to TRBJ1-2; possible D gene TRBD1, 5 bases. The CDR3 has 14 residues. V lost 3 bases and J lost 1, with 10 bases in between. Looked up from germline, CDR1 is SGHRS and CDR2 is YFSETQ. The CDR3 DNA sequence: TGCGCCAGCAGCTGGGACCCTTTTAACTATGGCTACACCTTC. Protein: CASSWDPFNYGYTF.

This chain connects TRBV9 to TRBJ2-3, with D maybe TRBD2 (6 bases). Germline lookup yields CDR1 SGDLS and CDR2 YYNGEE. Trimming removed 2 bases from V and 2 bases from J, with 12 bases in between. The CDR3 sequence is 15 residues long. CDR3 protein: CASSVEGGLTDTQYF. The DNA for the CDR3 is TGTGCCAGCAGCGTTGAGGGAGGACTCACAGATACGCAGTATTTT.

For the CDR3, the DNA is TGTGCCAGCAGCCAAGAGGGACTAGTAACGATTTACGAGCAGTACTTC. Its translation: CASSQEGLVTIYEQYF. The chain carries TRBV4-2 and TRBJ2-7; TRBD2 matches 8 bases. V lost 0 bases, J lost 4 bases, and 8 bases stayed unmatched. CDR3 size: 16 residues. From germline, CDR1 is LGHNA and CDR2 YNFKEQ.

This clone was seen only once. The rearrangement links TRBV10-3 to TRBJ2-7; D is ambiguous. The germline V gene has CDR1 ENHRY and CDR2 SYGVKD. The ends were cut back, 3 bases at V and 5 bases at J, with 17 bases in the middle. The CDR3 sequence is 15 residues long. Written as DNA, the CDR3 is TGTGCCATCAGTGACGCACGCACGCTCCAGGACGAGCAGTACTTC. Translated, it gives CAISDARTLQDEQYF.

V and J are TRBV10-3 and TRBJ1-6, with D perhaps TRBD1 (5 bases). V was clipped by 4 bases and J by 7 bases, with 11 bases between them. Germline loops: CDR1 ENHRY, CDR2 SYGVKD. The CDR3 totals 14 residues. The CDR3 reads CAISGQSANSPLHF. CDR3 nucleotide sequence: TGTGCCATCAGTGGACAGTCCGCGAATTCACCCCTCCACTTT.

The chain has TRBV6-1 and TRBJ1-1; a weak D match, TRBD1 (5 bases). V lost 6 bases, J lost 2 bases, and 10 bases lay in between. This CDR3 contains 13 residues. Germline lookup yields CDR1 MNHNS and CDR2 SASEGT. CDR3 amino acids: CASREGLNTEAFF. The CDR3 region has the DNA TGTGCCAGCAGAGAGGGGCTAAACACTGAAGCTTTCTTT.

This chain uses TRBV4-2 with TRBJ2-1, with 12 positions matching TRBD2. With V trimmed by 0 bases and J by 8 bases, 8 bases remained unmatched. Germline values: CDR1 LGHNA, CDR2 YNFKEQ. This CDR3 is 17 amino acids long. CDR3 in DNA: TGTGCCAGCAGCCAAGAGGCTGGGCTAGCGGGAGGGGATGAGCAGTTCTTC. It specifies CASSQEAGLAGGDEQFF.

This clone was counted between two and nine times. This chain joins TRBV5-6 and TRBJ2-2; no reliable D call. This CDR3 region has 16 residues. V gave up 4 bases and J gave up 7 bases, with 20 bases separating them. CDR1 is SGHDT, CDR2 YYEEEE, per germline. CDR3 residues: CASSIRLAVVGGELFF. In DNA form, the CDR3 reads TGTGCCAGCAGCATTCGACTTGCTGTGGTGGGCGGGGAGCTGTTTTTT.

The CDR3 reads CASSEFSSTDTQYF. The DNA of the CDR3 is TGTGCCAGCAGTGAATTTTCTAGCACAGATACGCAGTATTTT. V is TRBV25-1 and J is TRBJ2-3; no clear D gene. Germline V gene lookup returns CDR1 MGHDK and CDR2 SYGVNS. This CDR3 region has 14 residues. V was cut by 1 base and J by 0 bases, with 5 bases left in between.